Included here is one T cell receptor beta chain sequence, with context. What it binds is not known. The same CDR3 is also encoded by other DNA sequences in this sample. Only in-frame clones appear in the TCRdb table, and some are missing; sequencing was by immunoSEQ multiplex PCR. Found here are 130,000 to 150,000 clones, around 91% of them singletons; the top ten hold around 5.2%. The record originates from a study of T cell responses to AZD1222 COVID-19 vaccine. The study's findings and limits: The sample set comprised mostly white British donors with more females, and clonal diversity was possibly underestimated. Spike regions recognized by vaccine-associated CD4 TCRs spanned the protein, led by 160-218 and 743-854.

CDR3 length: 12 amino acids. Trimming removed 3 bases at V and 6 bases at J, with 6 bases between. In germline, CDR1 is MNHEY, CDR2 SVGEGT. The sequencing here drew on peripheral blood, taken on day 0 of AZD1222 vaccination. The origin of this receptor is an adult in good health. The rearrangement links TRBV6-2 or TRBV6-3 to TRBJ1-5; no reliable D call. CDR3 in amino acids: CASSYRVQPQHF. The CDR3 nucleotides read TGTGCCAGCAGTTATAGGGTTCAGCCCCAGCATTTT.